This entry concerns a single TCR beta chain. The sample belongs to a study of OX40 agonist ivuxolimab in advanced cancers. About the study: Patients undergoing dose escalation presented with hepatocellular carcinoma, melanoma, renal cell or head and neck cancer. Three patients showed partial responses: one hepatocellular carcinoma and two cutaneous melanoma cases.

With 4 bases clipped from V and 0 bases from J, the junction kept 9 bases outside the gene matches. The CDR3 totals 20 residues. Germline lookup yields CDR1 MDHEN and CDR2 SYDVKM. TCRdb's copy holds only in-frame clones and misses some; the assay was immunoSEQ multiplex PCR. Of 60,000 to 100,000 clones listed, 80% to 90% are singletons. The source was CD4+ or CD8+ T cells sorted from blood, collected in a trial of the OX40 agonist ivuxolimab. V is TRBV28 and J is TRBJ2-1; 16 bases fit TRBD2. This sequence was found in an adult with an advanced solid tumor such as melanoma, head and neck, liver or kidney cancer. CDR3 coding DNA: TGTGCCAGCAGTTCACCGGGACTAGCGGGAGGGCCGAGCTCCTACAATGAGCAGTTCTTC. It yields the protein CASSSPGLAGGPSSYNEQFF. The entire variable domain, with the rest obtained from reference TRBV28 and TRBJ2-1, is as follows: DVKVTQSSRYLVKRTGEKVFLECVQDMDHENMFWYRQDPGLGLRLIYFSYDVKMKEKGDIPEGYSVSREKKERFSLILESASTNQTSMYLCASSSPGLAGGPSSYNEQFFGPGTRLTVL.